The 22 T cell receptor beta chains presented below share a single source sample, sequenced in a study of beta chain features in type 1 diabetes. Study findings and constraints: A moderate, significant TCRB CDR3 shortening appeared in type 1 diabetes across four CD4+ subsets.

Their antigen targets remain unknown. Expressed TCRB transcripts were sequenced because the isolated RNA had all been reverse transcribed beforehand. The table came from immunoSEQ multiplex PCR; TCRdb's copy has only in-frame clones and leaves some out. Found here are roughly 300,000 clones, roughly an eighth of them singletons; the top ten hold 0.017%. The sequencing sample was made of naive CD4+ T cells from blood. All receptors derive from a man aged 25-45 years with type 1 diabetes.

This chain connects TRBV27 to TRBJ2-1; TRBD2 agrees at 11 bases. The CDR3 extends over 15 amino acids. The germline V gene has CDR1 MNHEY and CDR2 SMNVEV (reference sequence). V lost 5 bases, J lost 7 bases, and 7 bases stayed unmatched. CDR3 protein: CASSISGRARNEQFF. For the CDR3, the DNA is TGTGCCAGCAGTATTAGCGGGAGGGCGAGGAATGAGCAGTTCTTC.

This clone was seen only a few times. Other DNA sequences within the sample encode an identical CDR3. The genes are TRBV28 and TRBJ1-1; 7 nucleotides line up with TRBD1. The germline V gene has CDR1 MDHEN and CDR2 SYDVKM. The CDR3 has 12 residues. J was trimmed by 5 bases and V by 4 bases; bases with no gene match: 1. The CDR3 DNA reads TGTGCCAGCAGTTCAGGGGGAACTGAAGCTTTCTTT. Translated, it gives CASSSGGTEAFF.

V and J are TRBV4-1 and TRBJ1-2; D is uncertain. The CDR3 is made up of 14 amino acids. Trimming took 1 base from V and 8 from J, leaving 14 bases between them. Germline V gene sequence: CDR1 MGHRA, CDR2 YSYEKL. The CDR3 DNA is TGCGCCAGCAGCCAAGGCGGGGTGGTTGGAGGCTACACCTTC. Its protein product is CASSQGGVVGGYTF.

In DNA, the CDR3 is TGTGCCAGGCTCAGGGGAGAGATGAATCAGCCCCAGCATTTT. Translation gives CARLRGEMNQPQHF. The V gene is TRBV19, the J gene TRBJ1-5, with D tentatively TRBD1 (6 bases). V was pared by 9 bases and J by 4 bases, with 16 bases between. The CDR3 has 14 residues. The germline CDR1 and CDR2 sequences are LNHDA and SQIVND (reference sequence).

This clone was seen a handful of times. The chain couples TRBV5-1 to TRBJ2-5; TRBD1 agrees at 8 bases. The V segment lost 1 base and the J segment 1 base; nucleotides outside the gene matches: 3. This CDR3 has 15 amino acids. CDR1 is SGHRS, CDR2 YFSETQ, per germline. CDR3 protein: CASSLIGTGQETQYF. The DNA of the CDR3 is TGCGCCAGCAGCTTGATAGGGACAGGCCAAGAGACCCAGTACTTC.

Only a few counts were recorded for this clone. The rearrangement joins TRBV28 to TRBJ2-1, with 7 bases aligning to TRBD2. This CDR3 has 16 residues. The V gene end was trimmed by 5 bases and the J gene end by 6 bases; junction bases not matched to a gene: 13. In germline, CDR1 is MDHEN, CDR2 SYDVKM. The CDR3 here is CASSPALAGVGNEQFF. The CDR3 region has the DNA TGTGCCAGCAGTCCGGCGCTCGCGGGAGTAGGCAATGAGCAGTTCTTC.

V gene TRBV5-1 combines with J gene TRBJ1-2; 9 bases align to TRBD1. Germline trimming cut 4 bases from V and 4 bases from J; bases unmatched to any gene: 8. The CDR3 is made up of 15 amino acids. Per germline, CDR1 SGHRS and CDR2 YFSETQ. The CDR3 spells CASSPGTGLTYGYTF. Written as DNA, the CDR3 is TGCGCCAGCAGCCCCGGGACAGGGTTGACCTATGGCTACACCTTC.

This sequence joins TRBV5-4 and TRBJ2-5; 8 bases are shared with TRBD2. This CDR3 is 17 amino acids long. Germline lookup yields CDR1 SGHNT and CDR2 YYREEE (reference sequence). V was clipped by 1 base and J by 2 bases; unmatched bases: 10. The CDR3 region is CASSLLGTSWGQETQYF. CDR3 sequence (DNA): TGTGCCAGCAGCTTGTTAGGGACTAGTTGGGGACAAGAGACCCAGTACTTC.

This clone was seen only a few times. DNA of the CDR3: TGTGCCAGCAGCTTGGGACTCGTGCAAGAGACCCAGTACTTC. Translated, it gives CASSLGLVQETQYF. The chain recombines TRBV11-1 with TRBJ2-5, with D perhaps TRBD2 (6 bases). The CDR3 is made up of 14 amino acids. Looked up from germline, CDR1 is SGHAT and CDR2 is FQDESV (reference sequence). V gave up 3 bases and J gave up 2 bases, with 10 bases separating them.

The chain has TRBV7-2 and TRBJ2-5; TRBD1 aligns across 9 bases. This CDR3 has 15 residues. Germline trimming cut 5 bases from V and 2 bases from J; bases unmatched to any gene: 6. Germline assignment: CDR1 SGHTA and CDR2 FQGNSA. This CDR3 reads CASSRPGQGQETQYF. The CDR3 DNA sequence: TGTGCCAGCAGCCGCCCGGGACAGGGTCAAGAGACCCAGTACTTC.

The J gene is TRBJ2-3, the V gene TRBV4-2, with 12 nucleotides matching TRBD2. After removal of 1 base from V and 6 bases from J, the junction contained 8 bases not matched to a gene. CDR1 LGHNA and CDR2 YNFKEQ come from the germline V gene. The CDR3 contains 17 residues. CDR3 in amino acids: CASSQGRLAGAGDTQYF. The CDR3 DNA sequence: TGTGCCAGCAGCCAAGGGCGACTAGCGGGAGCGGGGGATACGCAGTATTTT.

This chain's CDR3 is CASSPPLAGNQYEQYF. The DNA for the CDR3 is TGTGCCAGCAGCCCACCTCTAGCGGGAAATCAATACGAGCAGTACTTC. The chain links TRBV7-9 to TRBJ2-7; TRBD2 matches at 9 bases. Germline V gives CDR1 SEHNR, CDR2 FQNEAQ (reference sequence). The V segment lost 5 bases and the J segment 4 bases; nucleotides outside the gene matches: 12. This CDR3 has 16 amino acids.

In this sample, this clone turned up a few times. The chain recombines TRBV4-2 with TRBJ2-6; D uncertain. V lost 4 bases to trimming and J lost 2 bases, with 15 bases between them. CDR1 is LGHNA, CDR2 YNFKEQ, per germline. CDR3 length: 17 residues. The CDR3 spells CASSPIDPTAGANVLTF. CDR3 bases: TGTGCCAGCAGCCCGATCGACCCCACAGCTGGGGCCAACGTCCTGACTTTC.

This clone was recorded a few times. The gene calls are TRBV5-1 and TRBJ1-5; perhaps TRBD1 as D (5 bases). V lost 0 bases to trimming and J lost 10 bases, with 17 bases between them. The germline V gene encodes CDR1 SGHRS and CDR2 YFSETQ. This CDR3 has 15 amino acids. CDR3 in amino acids: CASSLVPGGNNPQHF. The CDR3 DNA reads as TGCGCCAGCAGCTTGGTTCCGGGGGGAAACAATCCCCAGCATTTT.

This clone was detected only a few times. The chain is built from TRBV20-1 and TRBJ2-7; 7 bases are shared with TRBD2. This CDR3 region has 11 residues. Germline V lookup: CDR1 DFQATT, CDR2 SNEGSKA (reference sequence). The V segment lost 5 bases and the J segment 3 bases; nucleotides outside the gene matches: 1. This CDR3 is CSASSGYEQYF. The CDR3 region has the DNA TGCAGTGCTTCTAGCGGCTACGAGCAGTACTTC.

J is TRBJ2-5 and V is TRBV5-1; the match to TRBD1 covers 7 bases. CDR1 is SGHRS and CDR2 is YFSETQ in the germline V gene. Trimming took 6 bases from V and 2 from J; bases not matched to a gene: 10. The length of the CDR3 is 15 residues. The CDR3 loop reads CASNHGTATQETQYF. The CDR3 coding sequence is TGCGCCAGCAACCACGGGACAGCGACTCAAGAGACCCAGTACTTC.

The J gene is TRBJ2-5, the V gene TRBV29-1, with D tentatively TRBD2 (6 bases). The germline CDR1 and CDR2 sequences are SQVTM and ANQGSEA. The CDR3 loop spans 12 amino acids. V gave up 7 bases and J gave up 3 bases, with 12 bases separating them. CDR3 nucleotide sequence: TGCAGCGCTCTTTCGGGGGAAGAGACCCAGTACTTC. This sequence encodes CSALSGEETQYF. The full variable domain, completed using reference TRBV29-1 and TRBJ2-5, is SAVISQKPSRDICQRGTSLTIQCQVDSQVTMMFWYRQQPGQSLTLIATANQGSEATYESGFVIDKFPISRPNLTFSTLTVSNMSPEDSSIYLCSALSGEETQYFGPGTRLLVL.

The chain recombines TRBV18 with TRBJ2-7; 10 nucleotides line up with TRBD1. The CDR3 has 15 amino acids. Germline CDR1 is KGHSH and CDR2 is LQKENI. With V trimmed by 3 bases and J by 7 bases, 9 bases remained unmatched. The CDR3 DNA is TGTGCCAGCTCACCCCGACAGGGGGCCAAGGGTGAGCAGTACTTC. It specifies CASSPRQGAKGEQYF.

CDR3 amino acids: CASSPPAGSHEQYF. CDR3 DNA: TGTGCCAGCTCACCACCGGCAGGGTCCCACGAGCAGTACTTC. This sequence joins TRBV18 and TRBJ2-7, with a possible D match to TRBD1 (5 bases). Germline-derived CDR1 and CDR2 are KGHSH and LQKENI. V lost 0 bases and J lost 5, with 11 bases in between. The CDR3 runs to 14 residues.

The gene calls are TRBV28 and TRBJ1-5; 7 nucleotides align to TRBD1. Looked up from germline, CDR1 is MDHEN and CDR2 is SYDVKM. V lost 6 bases and J lost 4; bases outside the gene matches: 0. The length of the CDR3 is 12 residues. DNA for the CDR3: TGTGCCAGCAGACAGGGGAATCAGCCCCAGCATTTT. Translation gives CASRQGNQPQHF. The variable domain in full, completed from reference TRBV28 and TRBJ1-5, reads DVKVTQSSRYLVKRTGEKVFLECVQDMDHENMFWYRQDPGLGLRLIYFSYDVKMKEKGDIPEGYSVSREKKERFSLILESASTNQTSMYLCASRQGNQPQHFGDGTRLSIL.

This sequence joins TRBV5-1 and TRBJ2-3; D is perhaps TRBD2 (5 bases). Trimming took off 0 bases at V and 3 bases at J, with 20 bases between the two ends. This CDR3 spans 18 amino acids. Germline CDR1 is SGHRS and CDR2 is YFSETQ. In DNA form, the CDR3 reads TGCGCCAGCAGCTTGGCCACCACCGTCGGGATACGGACAGATACGCAGTATTTT. Protein product: CASSLATTVGIRTDTQYF. The full variable domain, in which reference TRBV5-1 and TRBJ2-3 provide the parts outside the CDR3, is KAGVTQTPRYLIKTRGQQVTLSCSPISGHRSVSWYQQTPGQGLQFLFEYFSETQRNKGNFPGRFSGRQFSNSRSEMNVSTLELGDSALYLCASSLATTVGIRTDTQYFGPGTRLTVL.

This clone was recorded a few times. This chain links TRBV28 with TRBJ2-2; D perhaps matches TRBD2 (6 bases). V was cut by 10 bases and J by 0 bases, with 15 bases left in between. The CDR3 contains 15 residues. Germline V gives CDR1 MDHEN, CDR2 SYDVKM. The CDR3 region is CAIQPGTPNTGELFF. The CDR3 DNA follows: TGTGCCATCCAACCCGGGACTCCGAACACCGGGGAGCTGTTTTTT.